Reported below is one T cell receptor beta chain. The antigen is unknown. The record originates from a study of OX40 agonist ivuxolimab in advanced cancers. General observations from the study: With doses of 0.1 to 3.0 mg/kg, CD4+ and CD8+ blood T cells had undergone clonal expansion by week 6.

Some clones are missing from TCRdb's copy, which holds only in-frame ones; the method was immunoSEQ multiplex PCR. The repertoire holds just under 35,000 clones, with 80% to 95% as singletons. This CDR3 region has 16 residues. This receptor was taken from an adult with an advanced solid tumor such as melanoma, head and neck, liver or kidney cancer. The source was CD4+ or CD8+ T cells sorted from blood, collected in a trial of the OX40 agonist ivuxolimab. V gene TRBV21-1 combines with J gene TRBJ2-3; the D call of TRBD1 is as the table states it, not checked on the DNA. TRBV21-1 is a pseudogene locus. Written as DNA, the CDR3 is TGTGCCAGCAGCAAAGATACAGGACAGAGCACAGATACGCAGTATTTT. Its translation is CASSKDTGQSTDTQYF.